This T cell receptor (beta chain) emerged from a study of shared T cell receptors in the human thymus. Repertoires were generated with immunoSEQ multiplex PCR, while TCRdb's copy carries only in-frame clones and drops some. Among 700,000 or so clones, approximately 83% were seen once, and the ten largest hold around 0.01%. V gave up 1 base and J gave up 11 bases, with 14 bases separating them. This CDR3 is built from 13 residues. Germline V gene data show CDR1 as LGHNT and CDR2 as FRNRAP. The data were also submitted as part of a second study, on human thymus T cells. This second study says: Having corrective surgery for congenital heart defects, healthy Finnish infants were the ones who donated. Thymus specimens were resections from corrective heart surgery. It looked as if thymic and blood repertoires used V and J genes in a biased way. What related research reported was that thymic repertoires overlapped highly among unrelated individuals.

The chain carries TRBV12-5 and TRBJ1-1; tentatively, D is TRBD1 (6 bases). Sequenced input: thymocytes. The sequence was collected from a girl less than two years old with a congenital heart defect. The CDR3: CASGLAPGGRAFF. In nucleotides, the CDR3 is TGTGCTAGTGGTTTGGCCCCCGGGGGGCGGGCTTTCTTT.